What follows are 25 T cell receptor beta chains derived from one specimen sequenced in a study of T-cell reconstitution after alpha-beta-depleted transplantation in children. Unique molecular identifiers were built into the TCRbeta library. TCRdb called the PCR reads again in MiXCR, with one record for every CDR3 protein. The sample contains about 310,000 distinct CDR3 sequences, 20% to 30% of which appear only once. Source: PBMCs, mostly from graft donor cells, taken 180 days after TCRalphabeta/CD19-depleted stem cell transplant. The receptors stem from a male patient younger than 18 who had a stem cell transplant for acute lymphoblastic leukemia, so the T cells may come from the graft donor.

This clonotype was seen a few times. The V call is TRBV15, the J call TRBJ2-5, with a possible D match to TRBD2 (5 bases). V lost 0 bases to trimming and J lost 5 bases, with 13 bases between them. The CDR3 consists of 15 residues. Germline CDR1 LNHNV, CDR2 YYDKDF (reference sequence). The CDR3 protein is CATSRDPSGIETQYF. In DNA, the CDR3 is TGTGCCACCAGCAGAGATCCCTCGGGGATTGAGACCCAGTACTTC.

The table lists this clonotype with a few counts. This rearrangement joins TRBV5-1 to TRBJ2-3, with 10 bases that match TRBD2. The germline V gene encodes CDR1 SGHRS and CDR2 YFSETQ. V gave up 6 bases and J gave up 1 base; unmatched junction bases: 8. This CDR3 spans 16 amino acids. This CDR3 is CASTSLAGVRTDTQYF. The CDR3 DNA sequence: TGCGCCAGCACCTCCCTAGCGGGAGTTCGCACAGATACGCAGTATTTT.

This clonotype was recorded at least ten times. The CDR3 DNA sequence: TGTGCCAGCAGCTTAACGGAAGGGGGCGGGAGTGAAGCTTTCTTT. Its translation: CASSLTEGGGSEAFF. This chain joins TRBV7-3 and TRBJ1-1, with TRBD1 matching 7 bases. Per the germline V gene, CDR1 is SGHTA and CDR2 is FQGTGA. Trimming at V came to 0 bases and at J to 7 bases, leaving 8 bases not matched to a gene. This CDR3 spans 15 amino acids.

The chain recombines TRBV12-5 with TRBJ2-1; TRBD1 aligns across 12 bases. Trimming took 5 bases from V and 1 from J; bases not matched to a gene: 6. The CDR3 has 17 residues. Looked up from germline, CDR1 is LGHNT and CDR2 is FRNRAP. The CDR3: CASGPGQGAVSYNEQFF. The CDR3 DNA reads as TGTGCTAGTGGTCCGGGACAGGGGGCCGTTTCCTACAATGAGCAGTTCTTC.

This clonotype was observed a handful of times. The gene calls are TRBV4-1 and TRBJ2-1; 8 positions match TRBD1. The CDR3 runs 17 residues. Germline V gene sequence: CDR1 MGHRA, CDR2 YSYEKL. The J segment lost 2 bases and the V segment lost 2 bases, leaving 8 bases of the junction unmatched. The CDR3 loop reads CASSQTAGTGTYNEQFF. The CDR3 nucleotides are TGCGCCAGCAGCCAAACGGCCGGGACAGGAACCTACAATGAGCAGTTCTTC.

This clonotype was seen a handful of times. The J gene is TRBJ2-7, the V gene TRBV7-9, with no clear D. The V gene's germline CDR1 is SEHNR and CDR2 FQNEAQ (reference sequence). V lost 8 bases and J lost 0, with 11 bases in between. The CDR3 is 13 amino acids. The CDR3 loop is CASWATDSYEQYF. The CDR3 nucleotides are TGTGCCAGCTGGGCTACTGACTCCTACGAGCAGTACTTC.

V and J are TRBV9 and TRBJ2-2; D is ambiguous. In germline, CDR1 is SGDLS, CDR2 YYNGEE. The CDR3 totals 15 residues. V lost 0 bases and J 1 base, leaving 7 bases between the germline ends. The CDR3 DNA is TGTGCCAGCAGCGTAGTGCTAGAGAACACCGGGGAGCTGTTTTTT. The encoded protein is CASSVVLENTGELFF.

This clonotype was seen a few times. As DNA, the CDR3 is TGTGCCAGCTCATCCTTTGGAGGGAGGATCGGCAAAAACATTCAGTACTTC. It specifies CASSSFGGRIGKNIQYF. The rearrangement links TRBV18 to TRBJ2-4; possible D gene TRBD2, 6 bases. The CDR3 length is 17 residues. Per the germline V gene, CDR1 is KGHSH and CDR2 is LQKENI. The ends were cut back, 5 bases at V and 3 bases at J, with 20 bases in the middle.

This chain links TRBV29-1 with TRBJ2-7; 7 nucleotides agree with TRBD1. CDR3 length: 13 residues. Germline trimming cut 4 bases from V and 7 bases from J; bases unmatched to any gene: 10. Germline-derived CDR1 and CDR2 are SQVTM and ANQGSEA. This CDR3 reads CSVGGQGVKEQYF. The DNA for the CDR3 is TGCAGCGTTGGAGGTCAGGGGGTGAAGGAGCAGTACTTC.

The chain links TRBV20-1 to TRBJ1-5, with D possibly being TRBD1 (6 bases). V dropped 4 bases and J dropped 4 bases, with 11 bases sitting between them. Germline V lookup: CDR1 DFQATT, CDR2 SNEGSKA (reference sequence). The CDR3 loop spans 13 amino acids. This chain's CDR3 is CSATRDTNQPQHF. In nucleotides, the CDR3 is TGCAGTGCTACTCGGGACACTAATCAGCCCCAGCATTTT.

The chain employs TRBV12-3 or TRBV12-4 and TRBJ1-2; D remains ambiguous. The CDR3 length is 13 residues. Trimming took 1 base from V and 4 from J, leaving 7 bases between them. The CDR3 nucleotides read TGTGCCAGCAGTTTAGTGGGTGGCTATGGCTACACCTTC. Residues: CASSLVGGYGYTF.

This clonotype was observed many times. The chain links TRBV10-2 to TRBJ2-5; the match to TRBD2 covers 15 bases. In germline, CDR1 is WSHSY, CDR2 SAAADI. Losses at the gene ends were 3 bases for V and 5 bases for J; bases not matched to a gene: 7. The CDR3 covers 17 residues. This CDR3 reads CASSDGLAGGPWETQYF. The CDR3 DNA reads TGCGCCAGCAGTGATGGACTAGCGGGAGGGCCCTGGGAGACCCAGTACTTC.

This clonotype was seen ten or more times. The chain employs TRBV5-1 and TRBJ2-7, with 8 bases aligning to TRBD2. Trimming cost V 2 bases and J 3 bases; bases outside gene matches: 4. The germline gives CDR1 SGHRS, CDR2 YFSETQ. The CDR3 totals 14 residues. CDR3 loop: CASSLVAGSYEQYF. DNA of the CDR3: TGCGCCAGCAGCTTAGTAGCGGGAAGCTACGAGCAGTACTTC.

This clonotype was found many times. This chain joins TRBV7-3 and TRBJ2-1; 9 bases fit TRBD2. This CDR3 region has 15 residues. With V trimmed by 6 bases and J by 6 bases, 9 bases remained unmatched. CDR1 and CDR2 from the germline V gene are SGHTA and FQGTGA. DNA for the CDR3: TGTGCCAGCAGTCCTAGCGGGGCCCTACGCAATGAGCAGTTCTTC. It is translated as CASSPSGALRNEQFF.

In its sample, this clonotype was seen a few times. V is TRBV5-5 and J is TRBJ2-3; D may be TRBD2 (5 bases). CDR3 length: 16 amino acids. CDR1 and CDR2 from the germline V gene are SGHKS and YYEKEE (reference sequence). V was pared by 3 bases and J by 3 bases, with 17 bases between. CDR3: CASSSLVEGRTDTQYF. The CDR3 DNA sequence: TGTGCCAGCAGCTCGTTGGTCGAGGGCCGAACAGATACGCAGTATTTT.

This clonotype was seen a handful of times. The CDR3: CASSYSTVNEQFF. In nucleotides, the CDR3 is TGTGCCAGCAGTTACTCGACCGTTAATGAGCAGTTCTTC. V is TRBV6-5 and J is TRBJ2-1; no definite D call. V was clipped by 0 bases and J by 7 bases, with 7 bases between them. The CDR3 contains 13 residues. Germline V gene data show CDR1 as MNHEY and CDR2 as SVGAGI.

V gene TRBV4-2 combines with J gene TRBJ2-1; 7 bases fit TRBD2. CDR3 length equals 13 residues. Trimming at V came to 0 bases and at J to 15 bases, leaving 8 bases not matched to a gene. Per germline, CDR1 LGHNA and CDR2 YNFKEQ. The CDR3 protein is CASSQDKEGLLFF. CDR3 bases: TGTGCCAGCAGCCAAGATAAGGAGGGACTACTGTTCTTC.

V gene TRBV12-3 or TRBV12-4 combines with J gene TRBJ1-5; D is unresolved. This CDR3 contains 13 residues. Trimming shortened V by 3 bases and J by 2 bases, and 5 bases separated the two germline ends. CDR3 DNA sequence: TGTGCCAGCAGTTTGCCTGGCAATCAGCCCCAGCATTTT. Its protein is CASSLPGNQPQHF.

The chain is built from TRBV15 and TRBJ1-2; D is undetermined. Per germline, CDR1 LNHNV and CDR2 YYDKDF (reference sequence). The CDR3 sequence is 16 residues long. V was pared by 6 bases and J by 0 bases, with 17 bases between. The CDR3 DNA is TGTGCCACCAGTCGGCAGGTTATAAACCCTAACTATGGCTACACCTTC. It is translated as CATSRQVINPNYGYTF.

The DNA of the CDR3 is TGTGCCAGTAGTAAACACGGGACTAGCCTTTACAATGAGCAGTTCTTC. Translating gives CASSKHGTSLYNEQFF. The rearrangement links TRBV19 to TRBJ2-1; 9 bases match TRBD2. Per the germline V gene, CDR1 is LNHDA and CDR2 is SQIVND (reference sequence). J lost 4 bases, V lost 4 bases, and 8 bases had no gene match. This CDR3 region has 16 residues.

Here the CDR3 DNA reads TGTGCCATCAGTTTGACAGGTCTCTCGCTAAATGAGCAGTTCTTC. Protein product: CAISLTGLSLNEQFF. This sequence joins TRBV10-3 and TRBJ2-1; D perhaps matches TRBD1 (6 bases). V shed 5 bases and J shed 7 bases, with 18 bases lying between them. The CDR3 is made up of 15 amino acids. CDR1 ENHRY and CDR2 SYGVKD come from the germline V gene.

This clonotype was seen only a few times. The CDR3 spells CASSHLNRGAKNIQYF. CDR3 coding DNA: TGCGCCAGCAGCCACCTGAACAGGGGTGCCAAAAACATTCAGTACTTC. V and J are TRBV4-1 and TRBJ2-4; 7 positions agree with TRBD1. The junction had 6 bases not matched to a gene; V was cut back by 3 bases and J by 1 base. CDR1 is MGHRA, CDR2 YSYEKL, per germline. The CDR3 covers 16 residues.

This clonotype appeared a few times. CDR3: CASSGHWTSGETYEQYF. For the CDR3, the DNA is TGTGCCAGCAGTGGACATTGGACTAGCGGGGAAACCTACGAGCAGTACTTC. The chain has TRBV6-1 and TRBJ2-7, with 12 bases that match TRBD2. There are 17 residues in the CDR3. J was trimmed by 2 bases and V by 4 bases; bases with no gene match: 9. Germline V gene data show CDR1 as MNHNS and CDR2 as SASEGT.

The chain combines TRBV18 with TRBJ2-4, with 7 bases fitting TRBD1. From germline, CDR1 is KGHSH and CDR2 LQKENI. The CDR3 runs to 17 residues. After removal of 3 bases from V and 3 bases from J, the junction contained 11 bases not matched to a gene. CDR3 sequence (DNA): TGTGCCAGCTCACCCCTTCCGACAGGGTTGGACAAAAACATTCAGTACTTC. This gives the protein CASSPLPTGLDKNIQYF.

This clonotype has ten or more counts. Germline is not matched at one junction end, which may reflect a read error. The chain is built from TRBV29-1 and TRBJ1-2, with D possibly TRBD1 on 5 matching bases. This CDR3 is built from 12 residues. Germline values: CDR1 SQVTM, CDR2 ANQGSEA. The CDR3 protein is CAGRGAYYGYTF. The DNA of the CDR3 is TGTGCTGGACGCGGGGCTTACTATGGCTACACCTTC. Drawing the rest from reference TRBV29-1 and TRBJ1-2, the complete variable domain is SAVISQKPSRDICQRGTSLTIQCQVDSQVTMMFWYRQQPGQSLTLIATANQGSEATYESGFVIDKFPISRPNLTFSTLTVSNMSPEDSSIYLCAGRGAYYGYTFGSGTRLTVV.